The table lists the clone carrying this T cell receptor (beta chain) with a count of one. Its antigen is currently unknown. PCR was performed using 60 Vbeta and 13 Jbeta primers. TCRdb keeps only in-frame clones here, not all; method: immunoSEQ multiplex PCR. The sample lists some 210,000 clones; 60% to 80% were seen once. This sample is part of a study of cytomegalovirus exposure and HLA in healthy donors. The study's findings and limits: Segments of the TCR beta V type were, in most cases, productive about 87% or about 30% of the time in an earlier analysis.

The V gene lost 5 bases and the J gene lost 3 bases, with 9 bases spanning the gap. This CDR3 spans 13 amino acids. The germline CDR1 and CDR2 sequences are MDHEN and SYDVKM. Sample: PBMCs. This rearrangement joins TRBV28 to TRBJ2-3; D call uncertain. This clonotype originated in a male donor in good health and CMV-seronegative. The CDR3 coding sequence is TGTGCCAGCAGTCCCTACCGAACAGATACGCAGTATTTT. Its translation is CASSPYRTDTQYF.